A selection of T cell receptor beta chains follows, all from one sample in a study of human T cells and chemical hapten exposure. In TCRdb, the RACE reads were re-called with MiXCR into one record per CDR3 protein. The top ten hold 1.8% of the sample, which has roughly 48,000 distinct CDR3 sequences, approximately 11% seen once. The starting material was whole blood, obtained in connection with sensitization to the hapten diphenylcyclopropenone (DPC). The receptor set was obtained from a woman aged 35 to 49 with alopecia areata. Some clones in this sample may be carry-over from other donors' samples. Both conserved end residues are part of each CDR3. D genes are given only for firm matches. Clone size, where shown, is once, few, many, or a class for clones that have expanded.

D gene: .
clone size: .
J gene: TRBJ2-1
V gene: TRBV18
CDR3 protein: CASSPTDREQFF
CDR3 DNA: TGTGCCAGCTCACCAACCGACAGAGAGCAGTTCTTC

D gene: .
clone size: .
J gene: TRBJ1-5
V gene: TRBV21-1
CDR3 protein: CARGTGMDQPQHF
CDR3 DNA: TGTGCCCGAGGGACAGGGATGGATCAGCCCCAGCATTTT

D gene: TRBD2
clone size: few
J gene: TRBJ2-1
V gene: TRBV5-6
CDR3 protein: CASTQAGGSRDEQFF
CDR3 DNA: TGTGCCAGCACCCAGGCGGGGGGTAGTCGCGATGAGCAGTTCTTC

D gene: .
clone size: .
J gene: TRBJ1-2
V gene: TRBV15
CDR3 protein: CATSDWDEARGYTF
CDR3 DNA: TGTGCCACCAGCGACTGGGATGAGGCGCGTGGCTACACCTTC

D gene: .
clone size: many
J gene: TRBJ1-4
V gene: TRBV7-9
CDR3 protein: CASSLETPNEKLFF
CDR3 DNA: TGTGCCAGCAGCTTAGAAACCCCTAATGAAAAACTGTTTTTT

D gene: .
clone size: .
J gene: TRBJ1-3
V gene: TRBV3-1
CDR3 protein: CASSRTSRGNTIYF
CDR3 DNA: TGTGCCAGCAGCCGTACCTCCAGAGGGAACACCATATATTTT

D gene: TRBD2
clone size: many
J gene: TRBJ2-1
V gene: TRBV29-1
CDR3 protein: CSVRREVGEQFF
CDR3 DNA: TGCAGCGTTCGGCGGGAGGTGGGTGAGCAGTTCTTC

D gene: .
clone size: .
J gene: TRBJ1-3
V gene: TRBV4-2
CDR3 protein: CASSLQLDSGNTIYF
CDR3 DNA: TGTGCCAGCAGCCTGCAGCTGGACTCTGGAAACACCATATATTTT

D gene: TRBD1
clone size: many
J gene: TRBJ1-2
V gene: TRBV6-5
CDR3 protein: CASSSPHIRDSYGYTF
CDR3 DNA: TGTGCCAGCAGCTCCCCCCATATCCGGGACAGCTATGGCTACACCTTC

D gene: .
clone size: many
J gene: TRBJ1-6
V gene: TRBV4-1
CDR3 protein: CASSQGLGRVDSPLHF
CDR3 DNA: TGCGCCAGCAGCCAAGGCCTGGGCAGGGTAGATTCACCCCTCCACTTT

D gene: .
clone size: many
J gene: TRBJ2-3
V gene: TRBV19
CDR3 protein: CASSDSASTDTQYF
CDR3 DNA: TGTGCCAGTAGCGACAGTGCTAGCACAGATACGCAGTATTTT

D gene: .
clone size: .
J gene: TRBJ2-3
V gene: TRBV7-8
CDR3 protein: CASSLVLAGTDTQYF
CDR3 DNA: TGTGCCAGCAGCTTAGTCCTAGCTGGCACAGATACGCAGTATTTT

D gene: .
clone size: few
J gene: TRBJ1-3
V gene: TRBV29-1
CDR3 protein: CSVVPLSGNTIYF
CDR3 DNA: TGCAGCGTTGTGCCGCTCTCTGGAAACACCATATATTTT

D gene: TRBD1
clone size: .
J gene: TRBJ1-5
V gene: TRBV19
CDR3 protein: CATRQGARVNQPQHF
CDR3 DNA: TGTGCCACTAGGCAGGGGGCGCGGGTCAATCAGCCCCAGCATTTT

D gene: .
clone size: .
J gene: TRBJ1-2
V gene: TRBV28
CDR3 protein: CASSFLGRRMHLGATF
CDR3 DNA: TGTGCCAGCAGTTTCTTGGGACGCCGAATGCACCTGGGTGCCACCTTC

D gene: TRBD1
clone size: many
J gene: TRBJ1-6
V gene: TRBV12-3/TRBV12-4
CDR3 protein: CASSPGQANSPLHF
CDR3 DNA: TGTGCCAGCAGTCCGGGACAGGCTAATTCACCCCTCCACTTT

D gene: TRBD1
clone size: many
J gene: TRBJ1-4
V gene: TRBV29-1
CDR3 protein: CSVGEEGAKNEKLFF
CDR3 DNA: TGCAGCGTTGGCGAAGAGGGGGCGAAAAATGAAAAACTGTTTTTT

D gene: .
clone size: many
J gene: TRBJ1-5
V gene: TRBV18
CDR3 protein: CASSPRGDRAQPQHF
CDR3 DNA: TGTGCCAGCTCACCCCGAGGGGACCGGGCGCAGCCCCAGCATTTT

D gene: TRBD1
clone size: many
J gene: TRBJ1-1
V gene: TRBV10-2
CDR3 protein: CASSVTGTGGTEAFF
CDR3 DNA: TGCGCCAGCAGTGTCACCGGGACAGGGGGCACTGAAGCTTTCTTT

D gene: TRBD1
clone size: many
J gene: TRBJ1-2
V gene: TRBV27
CDR3 protein: CASSSTGGSDYGYTF
CDR3 DNA: TGTGCCAGCAGTTCTACAGGGGGATCTGACTATGGCTACACCTTC

D gene: .
clone size: .
J gene: TRBJ2-2
V gene: TRBV4-1
CDR3 protein: CASSQEGNTGELFF
CDR3 DNA: TGCGCCAGCAGCCAAGAGGGGAACACCGGGGAGCTGTTTTTT

D gene: .
clone size: few
J gene: TRBJ1-1
V gene: TRBV6-5
CDR3 protein: CASSQMGSAFF
CDR3 DNA: TGTGCCAGCAGCCAAATGGGATCAGCTTTCTTT

D gene: TRBD1
clone size: many
J gene: TRBJ1-2
V gene: TRBV7-9
CDR3 protein: CASSPQGFGYGYTF
CDR3 DNA: TGTGCCAGCAGCCCACAGGGGTTCGGCTATGGCTACACCTTC

D gene: .
clone size: .
J gene: TRBJ2-6
V gene: TRBV25-1
CDR3 protein: CASGPPANVLTF
CDR3 DNA: TGTGCCAGCGGCCCGCCGGCCAACGTCCTGACTTTC

D gene: .
clone size: .
J gene: TRBJ1-4
V gene: TRBV28
CDR3 protein: CASSLSGVNEKLFF
CDR3 DNA: TGTGCCAGCAGTCTCAGCGGAGTAAATGAAAAACTGTTTTTT

D gene: .
clone size: medium-sized
J gene: TRBJ2-7
V gene: TRBV4-2
CDR3 protein: CASSQEVRIPAREQYF
CDR3 DNA: TGTGCCAGCAGCCAAGAAGTCCGGATACCAGCCAGGGAGCAGTACTTC

D gene: .
clone size: .
J gene: TRBJ1-2
V gene: TRBV11-2
CDR3 protein: CASSFGTRLNIGGYTF
CDR3 DNA: TGTGCCAGCAGCTTCGGGACAAGGCTTAATATTGGTGGCTACACCTTC

D gene: TRBD1
clone size: .
J gene: TRBJ2-5
V gene: TRBV20-1
CDR3 protein: CSARGQGQETQYF
CDR3 DNA: TGCAGTGCTCGTGGACAGGGGCAAGAGACCCAGTACTTC

D gene: .
clone size: many
J gene: TRBJ1-1
V gene: TRBV12-5
CDR3 protein: CASALNVGENTEAFF
CDR3 DNA: TGTGCTAGTGCCCTCAACGTCGGGGAAAACACTGAAGCTTTCTTT

D gene: .
clone size: few
J gene: TRBJ1-2
V gene: TRBV6-2/TRBV6-3
CDR3 protein: CASERTSNYGYTF
CDR3 DNA: TGTGCCAGCGAGAGGACCTCCAACTATGGCTACACCTTC

D gene: TRBD1
clone size: many
J gene: TRBJ2-5
V gene: TRBV6-5
CDR3 protein: CASSSLTGQETQYF
CDR3 DNA: TGTGCCAGCAGTTCGCTGACAGGGCAAGAGACCCAGTACTTC

D gene: .
clone size: .
J gene: TRBJ1-2
V gene: TRBV18
CDR3 protein: CASSPNTRASTYGYTF
CDR3 DNA: TGTGCCAGCTCACCGAATACCAGAGCTTCCACTTATGGCTACACCTTC

D gene: TRBD2
clone size: .
J gene: TRBJ2-3
V gene: TRBV28
CDR3 protein: CASSLTSGRVDTQYF
CDR3 DNA: TGTGCCAGCAGTCTCACTAGCGGGAGAGTAGATACGCAGTATTTT

D gene: TRBD2
clone size: .
J gene: TRBJ2-5
V gene: TRBV4-3
CDR3 protein: CASSQASIGLAGGVVETQYF
CDR3 DNA: TGCGCCAGCAGCCAAGCCTCTATTGGACTAGCGGGGGGTGTTGTAGAGACCCAGTACTTC

D gene: .
clone size: few
J gene: TRBJ2-7
V gene: TRBV5-1
CDR3 protein: CASRSGGSYEQYF
CDR3 DNA: TGCGCCAGCAGATCTGGGGGTAGCTACGAGCAGTACTTC

D gene: .
clone size: many
J gene: TRBJ1-4
V gene: TRBV4-3
CDR3 protein: CASSQASSVMVEKLFF
CDR3 DNA: TGCGCCAGCAGCCAAGCCTCGAGCGTCATGGTTGAAAAACTGTTTTTT

D gene: .
clone size: few
J gene: TRBJ2-1
V gene: TRBV30
CDR3 protein: CAWSPLGGSSYNEQFF
CDR3 DNA: TGTGCCTGGAGTCCCTTAGGGGGGAGCTCCTACAATGAGCAGTTCTTC

D gene: .
clone size: .
J gene: TRBJ2-2
V gene: TRBV7-9
CDR3 protein: CASSPPGHRFTGELFF
CDR3 DNA: TGTGCCAGCAGCCCTCCCGGCCATCGGTTCACCGGGGAGCTGTTTTTT

D gene: .
clone size: many
J gene: TRBJ1-1
V gene: TRBV3-1
CDR3 protein: CASSRGNTEAFF
CDR3 DNA: TGTGCCAGCAGCCGCGGTAACACTGAAGCTTTCTTT

D gene: TRBD1
clone size: .
J gene: TRBJ2-3
V gene: TRBV6-5
CDR3 protein: CASTPVAWDRGRIGRTDTQYF
CDR3 DNA: TGTGCCAGCACCCCCGTGGCGTGGGACAGGGGGCGAATTGGGAGAACAGATACGCAGTATTTT

D gene: .
clone size: few
J gene: TRBJ2-3
V gene: TRBV30
CDR3 protein: CAWHRRFDTQYF
CDR3 DNA: TGTGCCTGGCATAGGAGGTTTGATACGCAGTATTTT

D gene: .
clone size: few
J gene: TRBJ2-6
V gene: TRBV4-1
CDR3 protein: CASSLQDFSGANVLTF
CDR3 DNA: TGCGCCAGCAGCCTACAGGACTTCTCTGGGGCCAACGTCCTGACTTTC

D gene: TRBD1
clone size: many
J gene: TRBJ1-1
V gene: TRBV12-3/TRBV12-4
CDR3 protein: CASSPDRVTEAFF
CDR3 DNA: TGTGCCAGCAGCCCTGACAGGGTGACTGAAGCTTTCTTT

D gene: .
clone size: .
J gene: TRBJ2-1
V gene: TRBV2
CDR3 protein: CASSPQASNEQFF
CDR3 DNA: TGTGCCAGCAGTCCCCAGGCATCCAATGAGCAGTTCTTC

D gene: .
clone size: many
J gene: TRBJ2-2
V gene: TRBV7-3
CDR3 protein: CASSQPLDSGELFF
CDR3 DNA: TGTGCCAGCAGCCAACCACTAGATTCCGGGGAGCTGTTTTTT

D gene: TRBD2
clone size: .
J gene: TRBJ2-7
V gene: TRBV3-1
CDR3 protein: CASSPYQGLAGGPYEQYF
CDR3 DNA: TGTGCCAGCAGCCCGTATCAAGGACTAGCGGGAGGACCTTACGAGCAGTACTTC

D gene: .
clone size: .
J gene: TRBJ1-1
V gene: TRBV6-5
CDR3 protein: CASSYMGRMNTEAFF
CDR3 DNA: TGTGCCAGCAGCTATATGGGACGGATGAACACTGAAGCTTTCTTT

D gene: .
clone size: many
J gene: TRBJ2-1
V gene: TRBV9
CDR3 protein: CASSVESRGNEQFF
CDR3 DNA: TGTGCCAGCAGCGTAGAGTCGAGGGGCAATGAGCAGTTCTTC

D gene: .
clone size: .
J gene: TRBJ2-7
V gene: TRBV7-2
CDR3 protein: CASSLFSNIAYEQYF
CDR3 DNA: TGTGCCAGCAGCTTATTCTCGAACATTGCCTACGAGCAGTACTTC

D gene: .
clone size: .
J gene: TRBJ2-2
V gene: TRBV28
CDR3 protein: CASSFGGNTGELFF
CDR3 DNA: TGTGCCAGCAGTTTTGGGGGGAACACCGGGGAGCTGTTTTTT

D gene: TRBD2
clone size: few
J gene: TRBJ2-1
V gene: TRBV4-3
CDR3 protein: CASSQETSGGARNEQFF
CDR3 DNA: TGCGCCAGCAGCCAAGAGACTAGCGGGGGGGCGAGGAATGAGCAGTTCTTC

D gene: .
clone size: .
J gene: TRBJ2-3
V gene: TRBV12-3/TRBV12-4
CDR3 protein: CASTPDYEWDTQYF
CDR3 DNA: TGTGCCAGCACCCCGGACTACGAATGGGATACGCAGTATTTT

D gene: TRBD1
clone size: .
J gene: TRBJ2-2
V gene: TRBV29-1
CDR3 protein: CSVESGDREPTAAGELFF
CDR3 DNA: TGCAGCGTTGAATCGGGGGACAGGGAACCGACCGCCGCCGGGGAGCTGTTTTTT

D gene: .
clone size: many
J gene: TRBJ1-6
V gene: TRBV5-4
CDR3 protein: CASSSPGQSETYNSPLHF
CDR3 DNA: TGTGCCAGCAGCTCCCCTGGACAATCGGAGACCTATAATTCACCCCTCCACTTT

D gene: .
clone size: many
J gene: TRBJ1-2
V gene: TRBV28
CDR3 protein: CASSLANYGYTF
CDR3 DNA: TGTGCCAGCAGTTTGGCGAACTATGGCTACACCTTC

D gene: .
clone size: many
J gene: TRBJ2-7
V gene: TRBV6-5
CDR3 protein: CASSFNSEQYF
CDR3 DNA: TGTGCCAGCAGTTTCAACAGTGAGCAGTACTTC

D gene: TRBD1
clone size: many
J gene: TRBJ1-5
V gene: TRBV6-2/TRBV6-3
CDR3 protein: CASSYGVGQGRFAQPQHF
CDR3 DNA: TGTGCCAGCAGTTATGGTGTTGGACAGGGGCGGTTCGCTCAGCCCCAGCATTTT

D gene: .
clone size: many
J gene: TRBJ2-5
V gene: TRBV11-1
CDR3 protein: CASSVEIASTNQETQYF
CDR3 DNA: TGTGCCAGCAGCGTCGAAATAGCGTCCACGAACCAAGAGACCCAGTACTTC

D gene: .
clone size: many
J gene: TRBJ1-1
V gene: TRBV29-1
CDR3 protein: CSVEDWTTEAFF
CDR3 DNA: TGCAGCGTTGAGGATTGGACCACTGAAGCTTTCTTT